This T cell receptor beta chain was sequenced for a study of T cell responses to AZD1222 COVID-19 vaccine. General study results and limits: Reports indicate that nearly half of spike-specific TCRs are directed at unmutated variant regions. At baseline, just 6 or 7 AZD1222 recipients tested seropositive. Dominant CD4 TCR responses targeted spike regions 160-218 and 743-854. There were mostly white British donors and more females than males, and clonal diversity was possibly underestimated.

Concerning this clone: Antigen unknown.

The protocol was immunoSEQ multiplex PCR, while the TCRdb copy is restricted to in-frame clones and leaves out a portion. The table includes 100,000 to 110,000 clones, about 87% detected once. The sample here was peripheral blood, taken on day 0 of AZD1222 vaccination. This clonotype originated in an adult in good health.

The CDR3 loop is CASSRDGFYGYTF. The CDR3, as DNA: TGTGCCAGCAGCCGGGACGGATTCTATGGCTACACCTTC. This chain uses TRBV7-9 with TRBJ1-2, with D possibly being TRBD1 (5 bases). The V gene's germline CDR1 is SEHNR and CDR2 FQNEAQ (reference sequence). CDR3 length equals 13 residues. The ends were cut back, 5 bases at V and 4 bases at J, with 11 bases in the middle.